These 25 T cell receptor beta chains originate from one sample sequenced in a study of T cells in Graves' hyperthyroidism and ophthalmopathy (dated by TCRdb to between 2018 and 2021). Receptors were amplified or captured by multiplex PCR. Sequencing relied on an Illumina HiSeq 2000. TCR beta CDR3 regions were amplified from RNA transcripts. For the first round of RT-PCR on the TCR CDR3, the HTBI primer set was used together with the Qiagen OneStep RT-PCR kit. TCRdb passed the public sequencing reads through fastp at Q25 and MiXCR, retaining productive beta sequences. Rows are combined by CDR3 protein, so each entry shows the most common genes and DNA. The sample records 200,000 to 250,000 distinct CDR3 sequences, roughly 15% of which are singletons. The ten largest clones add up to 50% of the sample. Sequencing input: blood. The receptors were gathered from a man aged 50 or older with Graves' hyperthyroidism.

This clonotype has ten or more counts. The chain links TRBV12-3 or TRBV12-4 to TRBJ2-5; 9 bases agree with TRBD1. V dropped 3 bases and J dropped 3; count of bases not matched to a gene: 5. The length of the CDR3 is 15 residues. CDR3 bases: TGTGCCAGCAGTTTCCGGGACAGGGCGGAAGAGACCCAGTACTTC. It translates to CASSFRDRAEETQYF.

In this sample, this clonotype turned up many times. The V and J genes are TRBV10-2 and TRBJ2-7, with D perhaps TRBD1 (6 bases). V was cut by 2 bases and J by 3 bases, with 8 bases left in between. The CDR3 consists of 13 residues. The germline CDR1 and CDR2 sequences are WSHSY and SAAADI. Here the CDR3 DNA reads TGCGCCAGCAGTGAGGAACAGGGCTACGAGCAGTACTTC. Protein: CASSEEQGYEQYF.

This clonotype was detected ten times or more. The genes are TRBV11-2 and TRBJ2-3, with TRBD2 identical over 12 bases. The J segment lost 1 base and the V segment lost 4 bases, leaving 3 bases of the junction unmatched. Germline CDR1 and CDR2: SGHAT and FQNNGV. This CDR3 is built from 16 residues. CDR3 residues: CASSSGLAGRTDTQYF. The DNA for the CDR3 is TGTGCCAGCAGCTCGGGACTAGCGGGTCGCACAGATACGCAGTATTTT.

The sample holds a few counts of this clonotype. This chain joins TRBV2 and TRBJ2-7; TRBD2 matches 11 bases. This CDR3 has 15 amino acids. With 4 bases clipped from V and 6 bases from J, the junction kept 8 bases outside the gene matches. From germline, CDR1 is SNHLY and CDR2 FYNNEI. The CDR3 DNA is TGTGCCAGCAGTGCCGAACTAGCGGGAGTAAGCGAGCAGTACTTC. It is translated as CASSAELAGVSEQYF.

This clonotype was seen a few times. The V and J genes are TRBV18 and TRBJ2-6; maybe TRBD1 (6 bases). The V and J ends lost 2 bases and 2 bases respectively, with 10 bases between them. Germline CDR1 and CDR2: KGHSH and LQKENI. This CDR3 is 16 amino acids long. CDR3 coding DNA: TGTGCCAGCTCACCAGTACGGACAGCTGGGGCCAACGTCCTGACTTTC. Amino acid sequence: CASSPVRTAGANVLTF.

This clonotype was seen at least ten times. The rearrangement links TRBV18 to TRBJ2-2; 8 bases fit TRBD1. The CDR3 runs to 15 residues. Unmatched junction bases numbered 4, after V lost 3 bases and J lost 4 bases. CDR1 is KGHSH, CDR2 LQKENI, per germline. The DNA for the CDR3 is TGTGCCAGCTCACCTCCGGACAGGGTCACCGGGGAGCTGTTTTTT. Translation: CASSPPDRVTGELFF.

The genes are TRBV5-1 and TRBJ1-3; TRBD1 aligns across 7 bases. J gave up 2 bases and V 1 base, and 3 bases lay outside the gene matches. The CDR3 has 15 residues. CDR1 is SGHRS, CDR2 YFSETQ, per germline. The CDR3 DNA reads TGCGCCAGCAGCTTGATGACAGGGACTGGAAACACCATATATTTT. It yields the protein CASSLMTGTGNTIYF.

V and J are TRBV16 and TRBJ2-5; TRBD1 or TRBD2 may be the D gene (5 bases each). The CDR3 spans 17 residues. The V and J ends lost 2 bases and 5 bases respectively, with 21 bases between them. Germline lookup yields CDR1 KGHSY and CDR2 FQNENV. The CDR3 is CASSQQLGREGSETQYF. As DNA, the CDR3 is TGTGCCAGCAGCCAACAGCTCGGCCGCGAGGGGAGCGAGACCCAGTACTTC. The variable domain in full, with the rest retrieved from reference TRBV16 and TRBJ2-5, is GEEVAQTPKHLVRGEGQKAKLYCAPIKGHSYVFWYQQVLKNEFKFLISFQNENVFDETGMPKERFSAKCLPNSPCSLEIQATKLEDSAVYFCASSQQLGREGSETQYFGPGTRLLVL.

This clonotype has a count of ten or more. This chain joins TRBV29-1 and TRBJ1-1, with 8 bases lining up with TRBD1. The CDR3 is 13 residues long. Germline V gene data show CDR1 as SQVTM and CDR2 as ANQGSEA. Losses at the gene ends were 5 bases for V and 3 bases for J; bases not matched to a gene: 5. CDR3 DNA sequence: TGCAGCGTTAACGGACAGGGAGACACTGAAGCTTTCTTT. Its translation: CSVNGQGDTEAFF.

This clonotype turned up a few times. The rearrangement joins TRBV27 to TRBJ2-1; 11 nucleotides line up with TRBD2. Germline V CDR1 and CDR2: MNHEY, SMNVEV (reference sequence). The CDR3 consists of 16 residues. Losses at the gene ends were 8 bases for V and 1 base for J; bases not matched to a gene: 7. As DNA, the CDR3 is TGTGCCAGCTATACGACTAGCGGGGTATCCTACAATGAGCAGTTCTTC. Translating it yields CASYTTSGVSYNEQFF.

CDR3 in amino acids: CASCPGTPNTEAFF. CDR3 coding DNA: TGTGCCAGCTGCCCCGGGACACCGAACACTGAAGCTTTCTTT. The rearrangement uses TRBV6-1 and TRBJ1-1, with D possibly being TRBD1 (6 bases). This CDR3 spans 14 amino acids. Germline V gene data show CDR1 as MNHNS and CDR2 as SASEGT. V lost 8 bases and J lost 1, with 14 bases in between.

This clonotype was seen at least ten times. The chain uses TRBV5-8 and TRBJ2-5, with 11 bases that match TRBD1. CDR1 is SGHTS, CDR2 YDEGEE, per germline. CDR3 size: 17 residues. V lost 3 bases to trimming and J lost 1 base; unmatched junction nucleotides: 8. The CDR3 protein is CASSSRGQGGFQETQYF. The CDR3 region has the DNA TGTGCCAGCAGCTCCCGGGGACAGGGGGGATTCCAAGAGACCCAGTACTTC.

The CDR3 is CASSLRRTSGNTDTQYF. Here the CDR3 DNA reads TGTGCCAGCAGTTTGAGGCGGACTAGCGGAAACACAGATACGCAGTATTTT. The V call is TRBV6-5, the J call TRBJ2-3; 10 bases align to TRBD2. The CDR3 totals 17 residues. Germline V gene sequence: CDR1 MNHEY, CDR2 SVGAGI. V gave up 4 bases and J gave up 2 bases; unmatched junction bases: 9.

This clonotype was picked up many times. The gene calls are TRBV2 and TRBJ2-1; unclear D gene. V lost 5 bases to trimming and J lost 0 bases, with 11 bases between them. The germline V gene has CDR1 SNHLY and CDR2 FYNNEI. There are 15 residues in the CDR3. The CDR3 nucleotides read TGTGCCAGCAGTCCGAGCCGAGGCTCCTACAATGAGCAGTTCTTC. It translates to CASSPSRGSYNEQFF.

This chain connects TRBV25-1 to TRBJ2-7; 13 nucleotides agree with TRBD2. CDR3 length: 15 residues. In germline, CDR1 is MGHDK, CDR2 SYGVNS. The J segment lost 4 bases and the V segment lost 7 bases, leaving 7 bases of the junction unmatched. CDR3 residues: CASTTGTSGMYEQYF. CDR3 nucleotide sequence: TGTGCCAGCACAACCGGGACTAGCGGGATGTACGAGCAGTACTTC.

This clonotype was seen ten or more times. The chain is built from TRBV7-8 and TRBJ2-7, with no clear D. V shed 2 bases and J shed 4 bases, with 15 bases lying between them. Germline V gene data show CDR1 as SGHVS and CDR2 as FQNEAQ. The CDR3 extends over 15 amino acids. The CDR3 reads CASSLNPEDIYEQYF. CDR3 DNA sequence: TGTGCCAGCAGCTTAAATCCCGAGGATATTTACGAGCAGTACTTC.

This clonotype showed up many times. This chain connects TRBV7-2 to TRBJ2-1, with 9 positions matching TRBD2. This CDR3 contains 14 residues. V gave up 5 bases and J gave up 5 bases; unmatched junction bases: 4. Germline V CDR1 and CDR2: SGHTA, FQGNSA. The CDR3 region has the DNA TGTGCCAGCAGCCGGACTAGCGCCCACAATGAGCAGTTCTTC. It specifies CASSRTSAHNEQFF.

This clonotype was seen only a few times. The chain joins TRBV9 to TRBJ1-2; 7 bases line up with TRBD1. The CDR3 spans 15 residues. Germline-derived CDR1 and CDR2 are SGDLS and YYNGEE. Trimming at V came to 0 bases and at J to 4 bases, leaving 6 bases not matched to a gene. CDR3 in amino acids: CASSVEQDRPYGYTF. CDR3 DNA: TGTGCCAGCAGCGTAGAGCAGGACAGGCCCTATGGCTACACCTTC.

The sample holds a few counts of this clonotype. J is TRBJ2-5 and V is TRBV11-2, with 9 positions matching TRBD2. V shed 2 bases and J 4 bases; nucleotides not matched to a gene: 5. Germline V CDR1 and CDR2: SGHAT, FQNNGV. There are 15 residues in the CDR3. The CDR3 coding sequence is TGTGCCAGCAGCTTAATCGGCGGGAGGGGAGAGACCCAGTACTTC. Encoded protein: CASSLIGGRGETQYF.

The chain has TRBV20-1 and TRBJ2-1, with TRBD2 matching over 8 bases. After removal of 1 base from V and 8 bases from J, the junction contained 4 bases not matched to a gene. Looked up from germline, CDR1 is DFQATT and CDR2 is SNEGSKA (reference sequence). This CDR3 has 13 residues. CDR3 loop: CSARGTSLDEQFF. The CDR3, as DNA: TGCAGTGCTAGAGGGACTAGCTTAGATGAGCAGTTCTTC.

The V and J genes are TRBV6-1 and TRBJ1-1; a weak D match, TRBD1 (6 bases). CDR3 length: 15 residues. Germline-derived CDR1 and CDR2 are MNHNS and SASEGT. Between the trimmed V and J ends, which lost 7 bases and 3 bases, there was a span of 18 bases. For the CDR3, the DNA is TGTGCCAGCACCAACGGGGGGGCTCGGGACACTGAAGCTTTCTTT. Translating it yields CASTNGGARDTEAFF.

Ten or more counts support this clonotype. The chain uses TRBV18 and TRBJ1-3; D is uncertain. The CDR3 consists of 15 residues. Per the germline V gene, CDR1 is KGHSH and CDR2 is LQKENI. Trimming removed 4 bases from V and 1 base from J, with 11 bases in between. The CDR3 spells CASSLTRQSGNTIYF. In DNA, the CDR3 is TGTGCCAGCTCACTGACCCGGCAGTCTGGAAACACCATATATTTT.

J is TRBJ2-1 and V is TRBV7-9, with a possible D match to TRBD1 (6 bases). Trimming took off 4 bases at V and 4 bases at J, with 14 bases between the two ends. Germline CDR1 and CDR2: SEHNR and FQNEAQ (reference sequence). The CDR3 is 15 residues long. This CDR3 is CASSSTGLPYNEQFF. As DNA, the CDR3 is TGTGCCAGCAGCTCCACAGGGCTCCCTTACAATGAGCAGTTCTTC.

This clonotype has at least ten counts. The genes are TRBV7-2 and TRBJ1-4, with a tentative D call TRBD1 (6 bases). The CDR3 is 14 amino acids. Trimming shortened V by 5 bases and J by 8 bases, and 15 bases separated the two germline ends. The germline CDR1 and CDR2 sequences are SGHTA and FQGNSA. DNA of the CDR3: TGTGCCAGCAGCATACAGGGAAGAGGCGAAAAACTGTTTTTT. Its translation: CASSIQGRGEKLFF.

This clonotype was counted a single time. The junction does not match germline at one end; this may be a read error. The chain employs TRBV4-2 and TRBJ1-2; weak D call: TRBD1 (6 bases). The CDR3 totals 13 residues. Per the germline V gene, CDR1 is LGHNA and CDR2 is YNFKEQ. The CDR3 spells CAGSQETGSGYTF. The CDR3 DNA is TGTGCCGGCAGCCAGGAGACAGGTTCTGGCTACACCTTC.